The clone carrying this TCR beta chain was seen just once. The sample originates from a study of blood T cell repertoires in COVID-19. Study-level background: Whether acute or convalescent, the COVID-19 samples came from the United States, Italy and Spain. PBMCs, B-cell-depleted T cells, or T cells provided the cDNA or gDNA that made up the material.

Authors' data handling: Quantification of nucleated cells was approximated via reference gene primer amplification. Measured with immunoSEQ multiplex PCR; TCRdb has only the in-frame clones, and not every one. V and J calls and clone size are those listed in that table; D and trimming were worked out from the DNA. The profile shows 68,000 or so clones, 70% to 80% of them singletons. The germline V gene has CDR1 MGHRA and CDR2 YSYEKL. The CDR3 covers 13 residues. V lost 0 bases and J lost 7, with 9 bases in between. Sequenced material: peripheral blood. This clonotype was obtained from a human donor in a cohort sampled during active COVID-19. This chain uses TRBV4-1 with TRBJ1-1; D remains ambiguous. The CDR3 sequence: CASSQDRGLEAFF. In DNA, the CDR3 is TGCGCCAGCAGCCAAGATAGAGGTCTTGAAGCTTTCTTT.